Listed below are T cell receptor beta chains from one sample, sequenced in a study of control samples from healthy donors and cancer patients. This table comes from immunoSEQ multiplex PCR, and its TCRdb copy is limited to in-frame clones, with some not included. The sample comprises 55,000 to 85,000 clones, around 92% of which are singletons, and about 20% rests with the top ten. The sequenced material came from PBMCs. These receptors were taken from a man in his 60s with lung cancer. CDR3s include the opening cysteine and the closing phenylalanine or tryptophan. The D gene is left open where the match is weak. Clone size is given for some rows only: seen once, a few or many times, or a class if the clone is expanded.

abundance: .
d_gene: .
j_gene: TRBJ1-1
v_gene: TRBV27
CDR3aa: CASRQGTNTEAFF
CDR3nt: TGTGCCAGCAGGCAGGGGACGAACACTGAAGCTTTCTTT

abundance: .
d_gene: .
j_gene: TRBJ1-5
v_gene: TRBV12-3/TRBV12-4
CDR3aa: CASNGNSNQPQHF
CDR3nt: TGTGCCAGCAATGGTAATAGCAATCAGCCCCAGCATTTT

abundance: .
d_gene: TRBD1
j_gene: TRBJ2-2
v_gene: TRBV4-2
CDR3aa: CASSQGETGAFKSITGELFF
CDR3nt: TGTGCCAGCAGCCAAGGGGAGACAGGGGCCTTCAAGTCTATAACCGGGGAGCTGTTTTTT

abundance: few
d_gene: TRBD2
j_gene: TRBJ2-3
v_gene: TRBV10-3
CDR3aa: CAISNSGGLSTDTQYF
CDR3nt: TGTGCCATCAGTAATAGCGGGGGGCTCAGCACAGATACGCAGTATTTT

abundance: .
d_gene: .
j_gene: TRBJ1-2
v_gene: TRBV15
CDR3aa: CATSRGPTGDGYTF
CDR3nt: TGTGCCACCAGCAGAGGGCCTACAGGTGATGGCTACACCTTC

abundance: .
d_gene: .
j_gene: TRBJ1-1
v_gene: TRBV5-6
CDR3aa: CASSFYGGRPNTEAFF
CDR3nt: TGTGCCAGCAGCTTTTACGGGGGCCGGCCGAACACTGAAGCTTTCTTT

abundance: .
d_gene: .
j_gene: TRBJ1-1
v_gene: TRBV24-1
CDR3aa: CATRGTTSTEAFF
CDR3nt: TGTGCCACCAGAGGAACTACTAGCACTGAAGCTTTCTTT

abundance: .
d_gene: .
j_gene: TRBJ2-6
v_gene: TRBV5-4
CDR3aa: CASSLGGRAGANVLTF
CDR3nt: TGTGCCAGCAGCCTTGGCGGACGGGCAGGGGCCAACGTCCTGACTTTC

abundance: .
d_gene: TRBD2
j_gene: TRBJ2-5
v_gene: TRBV5-1
CDR3aa: CASSLVASGGAQETQYF
CDR3nt: TGCGCCAGCAGCTTGGTCGCTAGCGGGGGGGCCCAAGAGACCCAGTACTTC

abundance: .
d_gene: .
j_gene: TRBJ2-1
v_gene: TRBV9
CDR3aa: CASSVEGGGIYNEQFF
CDR3nt: TGTGCCAGCAGCGTAGAAGGGGGTGGAATCTACAATGAGCAGTTCTTC

abundance: .
d_gene: .
j_gene: TRBJ2-7
v_gene: TRBV9
CDR3aa: CASSVAASSVGYEQYF
CDR3nt: TGTGCCAGCAGCGTAGCGGCCTCCAGTGTCGGCTACGAGCAGTACTTC

abundance: .
d_gene: .
j_gene: TRBJ2-7
v_gene: TRBV18
CDR3aa: CASSPATQASDEQYF
CDR3nt: TGTGCCAGCTCACCAGCCACCCAGGCAAGCGACGAGCAGTACTTC

abundance: .
d_gene: .
j_gene: TRBJ2-2
v_gene: TRBV18
CDR3aa: CASPTSNTGELFF
CDR3nt: TGTGCCAGCCCCACTTCGAACACCGGGGAGCTGTTTTTT

abundance: .
d_gene: .
j_gene: TRBJ2-1
v_gene: TRBV18
CDR3aa: CASSPFPSYNEQFF
CDR3nt: TGTGCCAGCTCGCCGTTCCCCTCCTACAATGAGCAGTTCTTC

abundance: .
d_gene: .
j_gene: TRBJ1-6
v_gene: TRBV7-3
CDR3aa: CASSLVGQRNSPLHF
CDR3nt: TGTGCCAGCAGCTTAGTCGGACAGCGAAATTCACCCCTCCACTTT